The subject of this entry is one TCR beta chain. This record belongs to a study of beta chain features in type 1 diabetes. The wider study: Cell yields, gender and age were comparable in patients and healthy donors.

Trimming pared 1 base from V and 5 bases from J, leaving 11 bases between. The CDR3 length is 14 residues. The germline gives CDR1 SQVTM, CDR2 ANQGSEA. The isolated RNA, all of it, was reverse transcribed, so expressed TCRB transcripts were what got sequenced. Profiled with immunoSEQ multiplex PCR; TCRdb holds only in-frame clones, not every one. The table lists under 450,000 clones, about 15% of them singletons. The specimen sequenced was naive CD4+ T cells from blood. The sequence was collected from a man in his thirties or forties in good health. This chain joins TRBV29-1 and TRBJ2-2; D may be TRBD1 (5 bases). The CDR3 DNA sequence: TGCAGCGTTGAAGTCCAGGGTTATACCGGGGAGCTGTTTTTT. Amino acid sequence: CSVEVQGYTGELFF.